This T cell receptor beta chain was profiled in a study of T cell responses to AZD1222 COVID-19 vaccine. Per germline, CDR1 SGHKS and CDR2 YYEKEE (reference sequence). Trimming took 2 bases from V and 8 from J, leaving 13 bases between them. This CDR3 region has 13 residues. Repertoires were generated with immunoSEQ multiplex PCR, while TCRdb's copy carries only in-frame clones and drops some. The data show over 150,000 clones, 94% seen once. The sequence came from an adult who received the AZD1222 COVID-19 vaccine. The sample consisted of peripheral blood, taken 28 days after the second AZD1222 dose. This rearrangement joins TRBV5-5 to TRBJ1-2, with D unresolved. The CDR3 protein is CASSLDGSGGYTF. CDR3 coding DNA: TGTGCCAGCAGCTTAGACGGGAGTGGAGGCTACACCTTC.